These 21 T cell receptor beta chains were all obtained from the same sample, sequenced in a study of beta chain features in type 1 diabetes. Sequencing targeted expressed TCRB transcripts, as all isolated RNA had been reverse transcribed. Clones were sequenced by immunoSEQ multiplex PCR, and TCRdb holds only the in-frame ones, with some missing. This table has about 930,000 clones, roughly 15% appearing once. The sequenced sample consisted of naive CD4+ T cells from blood. The source of these receptors is a young woman in good health.

The chain joins TRBV19 to TRBJ1-4; maybe TRBD1 (5 bases). V shed 8 bases and J shed 0 bases, with 13 bases lying between them. CDR1 and CDR2 from the germline V gene are LNHDA and SQIVND (reference sequence). There are 15 residues in the CDR3. The CDR3 is CASGRDGATNEKLFF. The CDR3 DNA reads TGTGCCAGTGGCCGGGACGGTGCAACTAATGAAAAACTGTTTTTT.

This clone was found a few times. The CDR3 protein is CASSLTLAGGPLLGETQYF. The CDR3 DNA reads as TGTGCCAGCAGCTTGACCCTAGCGGGAGGGCCGTTATTGGGAGAGACCCAGTACTTC. This chain links TRBV5-4 with TRBJ2-5; 12 bases are a match to TRBD2. The CDR3 covers 19 residues. The germline gives CDR1 SGHNT, CDR2 YYREEE (reference sequence). The J segment lost 4 bases and the V segment lost 1 base, leaving 14 bases of the junction unmatched.

This clone was counted a few times. The chain is built from TRBV6-6 and TRBJ2-5; D is uncertain. V was cut by 4 bases and J by 2 bases, with 8 bases left in between. This CDR3 has 13 amino acids. In germline, CDR1 is MNHNY, CDR2 SVGAGI (reference sequence). This chain's CDR3 is CASSLPGQETQYF. The DNA of the CDR3 is TGTGCCAGCAGTTTACCCGGGCAAGAGACCCAGTACTTC.

This clone turned up a few times. The V gene is TRBV20-1, the J gene TRBJ1-4; D gene ambiguous. V was clipped by 5 bases and J by 8 bases, with 9 bases between them. From germline, CDR1 is DFQATT and CDR2 SNEGSKA (reference sequence). CDR3 size: 11 residues. Here the CDR3 reads CSASAGEKLFF. DNA of the CDR3: TGCAGTGCTTCGGCGGGGGAAAAACTGTTTTTT.

The V call is TRBV4-2, the J call TRBJ2-4, with TRBD2 identical over 8 bases. The J segment lost 7 bases and the V segment lost 0 bases, leaving 11 bases of the junction unmatched. This CDR3 region has 17 residues. The germline gives CDR1 LGHNA, CDR2 YNFKEQ. This CDR3 reads CASSQELAAGGMNIQYF. The DNA of the CDR3 is TGTGCCAGCAGCCAAGAGCTCGCGGCGGGAGGTATGAACATTCAGTACTTC.

The table lists this clone with a few counts. In nucleotides, the CDR3 is TGCAGTGCTATGCAGATCAGGGAGCAGTTCTTC. Translation: CSAMQIREQFF. This chain links TRBV20-1 with TRBJ2-1; D is undetermined. The CDR3 totals 11 residues. V was trimmed by 4 bases and J by 10 bases, leaving 11 bases between them. CDR1 is DFQATT, CDR2 SNEGSKA, per germline (reference sequence).

This chain links TRBV6-5 with TRBJ2-5; possibly TRBD1 for D (6 bases). From germline, CDR1 is MNHEY and CDR2 SVGAGI. This CDR3 has 14 residues. Trimming cost V 6 bases and J 0 bases, with 11 bases left between them. CDR3 sequence: CASSRTAYQETQYF. CDR3 nucleotides: TGTGCCAGCAGCCGGACAGCGTACCAAGAGACCCAGTACTTC.

A word on this clone: One end of the junction is discordant with germline, which a read error may explain. This chain connects TRBV27 to TRBJ1-1; D not resolved. This CDR3 comprises 14 residues. Germline CDR1 MNHEY, CDR2 SMNVEV (reference sequence). CDR3 loop: CASSLWLGNSEAFF. CDR3 bases: TGTGCCAGCAGTTTATGGCTGGGGAACTCTGAAGCTTTCTTT.

The table lists this clone with a few counts. J is TRBJ1-5 and V is TRBV2; D remains unclear. Germline CDR1 and CDR2: SNHLY and FYNNEI. This CDR3 comprises 12 residues. V shed 3 bases and J shed 6 bases, with 6 bases lying between them. The CDR3 loop reads CASSEGGQPQHF. The CDR3 nucleotides are TGTGCCAGCAGTGAGGGTGGTCAGCCCCAGCATTTT. Full variable domain (rest looked up from reference TRBV2 and TRBJ1-5): EPEVTQTPSHQVTQMGQEVILRCVPISNHLYFYWYRQILGQKVEFLVSFYNNEISEKSEIFDDQFSVERPDGSNFTLKIRSTKLEDSAMYFCASSEGGQPQHFGDGTRLSIL.

This clone was found a few times. The V gene is TRBV18, the J gene TRBJ2-7, with TRBD1 matching 8 bases. J was trimmed by 1 base and V by 6 bases; bases with no gene match: 5. This CDR3 spans 14 amino acids. Germline CDR1 reads KGHSH; CDR2 reads LQKENI. The CDR3 bases are TGTGCCAGCTCGCTGGGACAGGAGTCCTACGAGCAGTACTTC. Protein: CASSLGQESYEQYF.

This sequence joins TRBV6-6 and TRBJ2-7, with D hard to call. Germline CDR1 and CDR2: MNHNY and SVGAGI (reference sequence). V was trimmed by 6 bases and J by 4 bases, leaving 13 bases between them. The CDR3 sequence is 13 residues long. The CDR3 here is CASSSRVTYEQYF. The CDR3 DNA sequence: TGTGCCAGCAGCTCTAGAGTAACTTACGAGCAGTACTTC.

The V and J genes are TRBV2 and TRBJ2-3; 12 bases are shared with TRBD1. The length of the CDR3 is 15 residues. The germline gives CDR1 SNHLY, CDR2 FYNNEI. The junction had 4 bases not matched to a gene; V was cut back by 3 bases and J by 6 bases. For the CDR3, the DNA is TGTGCCAGCAGTGAGGGACAGGGGGCGAGGGATACGCAGTATTTT. This encodes CASSEGQGARDTQYF. The full variable domain, in which reference TRBV2 and TRBJ2-3 provide the parts outside the CDR3, is EPEVTQTPSHQVTQMGQEVILRCVPISNHLYFYWYRQILGQKVEFLVSFYNNEISEKSEIFDDQFSVERPDGSNFTLKIRSTKLEDSAMYFCASSEGQGARDTQYFGPGTRLTVL.

The V call is TRBV25-1, the J call TRBJ2-3; TRBD2 aligns across 8 bases. V shed 4 bases, J shed 3 bases, and the junction held 9 bases outside the gene matches. Germline CDR1 MGHDK, CDR2 SYGVNS. The CDR3 sequence is 16 residues long. This CDR3 is CASSVSRSGRTDTQYF. The CDR3 DNA is TGTGCCAGCAGTGTCTCGAGAAGCGGGAGAACAGATACGCAGTATTTT. The full variable domain, in which reference TRBV25-1 and TRBJ2-3 provide the parts outside the CDR3, is EADIYQTPRYLVIGTGKKITLECSQTMGHDKMYWYQQDPGMELHLIHYSYGVNSTEKGDLSSESTVSRIRTEHFPLTLESARPSHTSQYLCASSVSRSGRTDTQYFGPGTRLTVL.

The J gene is TRBJ1-6, the V gene TRBV29-1; 7 bases fit TRBD1. Germline V gene lookup returns CDR1 SQVTM and CDR2 ANQGSEA. The CDR3 is 14 amino acids. V shed 6 bases, J shed 5 bases, and the junction held 7 bases outside the gene matches. CDR3 loop: CSVRQGYHNSPLHF. CDR3 nucleotides: TGCAGCGTAAGACAGGGCTACCATAATTCACCCCTCCACTTT.

This clone was seen only a few times. The chain joins TRBV6-1 to TRBJ2-1; D is possibly TRBD1 or TRBD2 (5 bases each). V was trimmed by 3 bases and J by 0 bases, leaving 9 bases between them. Looked up from germline, CDR1 is MNHNS and CDR2 is SASEGT. The CDR3 spans 15 residues. CDR3 in DNA: TGTGCCAGCAGTGATTGGGACGTCTCCTACAATGAGCAGTTCTTC. It yields the protein CASSDWDVSYNEQFF.

V gene TRBV27 combines with J gene TRBJ2-3, with 9 nucleotides matching TRBD2. The CDR3 consists of 16 residues. The V segment lost 10 bases and the J segment 6 bases; nucleotides outside the gene matches: 17. Looked up from germline, CDR1 is MNHEY and CDR2 is SMNVEV (reference sequence). The CDR3 DNA reads as TGTGCCACCCCGGTACCGCTAAGCGGGAGGCGGGATACGCAGTATTTT. Residues: CATPVPLSGRRDTQYF.

This clone was observed a few times. The V and J genes are TRBV9 and TRBJ2-2; 9 nucleotides agree with TRBD2. The germline V gene encodes CDR1 SGDLS and CDR2 YYNGEE. V dropped 5 bases and J dropped 5; count of bases not matched to a gene: 7. The CDR3 spans 15 residues. CDR3 loop: CASSPGTSYTGELFF. DNA of the CDR3: TGTGCCAGCAGTCCTGGGACTAGCTATACCGGGGAGCTGTTTTTT.

This clone was found a few times. The V call is TRBV6-5, the J call TRBJ1-1; 7 nucleotides line up with TRBD1. The CDR3 is 14 residues long. V shed 6 bases, J shed 4 bases, and the junction held 8 bases outside the gene matches. Germline loops: CDR1 MNHEY, CDR2 SVGAGI. CDR3 sequence (DNA): TGTGCCAGCAGACGACAGGGATCGAGCACTGAAGCTTTCTTT. Its protein product is CASRRQGSSTEAFF.

This chain joins TRBV18 and TRBJ2-1, with TRBD2 matching over 12 bases. Trimming cost V 2 bases and J 7 bases; bases outside gene matches: 6. This CDR3 has 16 residues. Germline CDR1 is KGHSH and CDR2 is LQKENI. For the CDR3, the DNA is TGTGCCAGCTCACCAAATCGACTAGCGGGAGAAAATGAGCAGTTCTTC. Residues: CASSPNRLAGENEQFF.

This clone appeared a few times. This chain connects TRBV18 to TRBJ1-1; the match to TRBD1 covers 7 bases. CDR1 and CDR2 (germline): KGHSH, LQKENI. CDR3 size: 16 residues. V lost 0 bases and J lost 1; bases outside the gene matches: 5. CDR3 nucleotide sequence: TGTGCCAGCTCACCACCGGGAGGGGGCTCGAACACTGAAGCTTTCTTT. It encodes CASSPPGGGSNTEAFF.

The V call is TRBV28, the J call TRBJ2-1; D is perhaps TRBD1 (6 bases). The germline V gene encodes CDR1 MDHEN and CDR2 SYDVKM. The CDR3 is 16 amino acids. Between the trimmed V and J ends, which lost 1 base and 5 bases, there was a span of 15 bases. The CDR3 loop is CASSLYRLKGDNEQFF. In DNA form, the CDR3 reads TGTGCCAGCAGTTTATACAGACTAAAGGGGGACAATGAGCAGTTCTTC.